The clone carrying this TCR beta chain was detected a few times. These data are taken from a study of OX40 agonist ivuxolimab in advanced cancers. Sequencing used immunoSEQ multiplex PCR; TCRdb keeps in-frame clones, though not all of them. The sample yields about 89,000 clones, about 86% seen once. V was cut by 2 bases and J by 2 bases, with 13 bases left in between. The CDR3 is 15 amino acids. The germline gives CDR1 GTSNPN, CDR2 SVGIG (reference sequence). V gene TRBV30 combines with J gene TRBJ1-5, with D maybe TRBD1 (5 bases). Specimen: CD4+ or CD8+ T cells sorted from blood, collected in a trial of the OX40 agonist ivuxolimab. The TCR comes from an adult with an advanced solid tumor such as melanoma, head and neck, liver or kidney cancer. In nucleotides, the CDR3 is TGTGCCTGGAGTCCCCAGGGTCGTGGCAATCAGCCCCAGCATTTT. Its protein product is CAWSPQGRGNQPQHF.